A single TCR beta chain is shown here with its context. What it binds is not known. This specimen belongs to a study of molecular identifiers for immune sequencing clone quantification. At the level of the study: Replicates split RNA from approximately 22,000 or 94,000 naive CD8 cells five ways, and the researchers sequenced four portions.

Whole-study findings and limits: Among effectors, clones above 20 RNA copies held over 98% of molecules; among naive cells, under 1%. Highly expanded clone sizes could end up underestimated if a barcode were shared by identical TCR molecules.

TCRdb processed the PCR reads anew with MiXCR; each CDR3 protein has one entry. This table holds about 640,000 distinct CDR3 sequences, just under 20% found once. As CD8+CD4-CCR7+CD45RA+ cells, naive CD8 T cells were sorted. The CDR3 spans 16 residues. V was clipped by 4 bases and J by 4 bases; unmatched bases: 10. The specimen sequenced was naive CD8+ T cells from blood, with Jurkat cell RNA spiked in. This sample's subset: FACS-sorted CD8+CD4-CCR7+CD45RA+ naive T cells. This receptor was taken from a human donor in good health. Some libraries in this study had Jurkat cell RNA spiked in. The chain couples TRBV5-3 to TRBJ1-2; 10 bases agree with TRBD1. TRBV5-3 is annotated as an ORF whose role is uncertain. CDR3: CARSGSGTGVFYGYTF. The CDR3 region has the DNA TGTGCCAGAAGCGGATCCGGGACAGGGGTCTTCTATGGCTACACCTTC.